A single T cell receptor (beta chain) is shown here with its context. Under the authors' procedure: Reference gene primer amplification yielded estimated nucleated cell counts. Produced via immunoSEQ multiplex PCR; TCRdb's table is partial and in-frame only. V and J calls and clone size are as listed in that table; D and trimming were resolved from the DNA. The sample holds 300,000 to 400,000 clones, 86% seen once. The study assigned cohorts using participant-reported clinical history. These data belong to a study of blood T cell repertoires in COVID-19. Turning to the study itself: Some COVID-19 samples were acute and others convalescent; all came from the United States, Italy and Spain.

The sequence was obtained from a woman in her thirties or forties with acute COVID-19. The specimen was PBMCs or T cells enriched from blood (not recorded which).

In DNA, the CDR3 is TGTGCCAGCAGTCTCATGACTAGCGGGAGGAAACCCTACGAGCAGTACTTC. Amino acids: CASSLMTSGRKPYEQYF. The chain employs TRBV7-2 and TRBJ2-7, with TRBD2 matching over 13 bases. The CDR3 is 17 amino acids. With 6 bases clipped from V and 2 bases from J, the junction kept 10 bases outside the gene matches. Germline V gene lookup returns CDR1 SGHTA and CDR2 FQGNSA.